The rows below give T cell receptor beta chains drawn from one sample of a study of T cell responses to AZD1222 COVID-19 vaccine. Using immunoSEQ multiplex PCR, the repertoire was profiled, and TCRdb retains in-frame clones only, with some absent. The profile shows roughly 120,000 clones, around 91% of them singletons. This sample comprised peripheral blood, obtained 28 days after the second AZD1222 dose. Every receptor here comes from an adult who received the AZD1222 COVID-19 vaccine. CDR3s include the opening cysteine and the closing phenylalanine or tryptophan. A D gene is named only where the DNA matches it firmly. Some rows mark clone size as missing; the rest say once, few, many or name a class of expanded clone.

d_call,clone_size,v_call,j_call,cdr3_aa,cdr3_nt
.,.,TRBV2,TRBJ2-2,CASSESRNTGELFF,TGTGCCAGCAGTGAATCCCGGAACACCGGGGAGCTGTTTTTT
.,once,TRBV3-1/TRBV3-2,TRBJ2-3,CASSQDRAVRAQDTQYF,TGTGCCAGCAGCCAAGATCGAGCGGTGAGAGCCCAAGATACGCAGTATTTT
TRBD1,.,TRBV2,TRBJ1-6,CASSQRTGYSPLHF,TGTGCCAGCAGTCAGAGGACAGGGTACTCACCCCTCCACTTT
TRBD1,.,TRBV7-2,TRBJ2-7,CASSPIGQGEGEQYF,TGTGCCAGCAGCCCAATAGGACAGGGGGAAGGGGAGCAGTACTTC
.,.,TRBV15,TRBJ1-2,CATSRDTGPKTGGYTF,TGTGCCACCAGCAGAGATACGGGGCCAAAGACTGGTGGCTACACCTTC
.,.,TRBV30,TRBJ2-7,CAWSQTSKQYF,TGTGCCTGGAGCCAGACTAGTAAGCAGTACTTC
TRBD1,.,TRBV28,TRBJ1-5,CASSLLQGQPQHF,TGTGCCAGCAGTCTACTACAGGGGCAGCCCCAGCATTTT
TRBD2,.,TRBV24-1,TRBJ2-1,CATSPSGRLWGEQFF,TGTGCCACCTCTCCCAGCGGGAGACTGTGGGGTGAGCAGTTCTTC
TRBD1,.,TRBV20-1,TRBJ2-7,CSASKGQGYEQYF,TGCAGTGCTAGTAAGGGACAGGGTTACGAGCAGTACTTC
.,.,TRBV6-5,TRBJ1-2,CASSYRWGDGYTF,TGTGCCAGCAGTTACAGATGGGGGGATGGCTACACCTTC
TRBD1,.,TRBV18,TRBJ1-3,CASSPLWDRSAGNTIYF,TGTGCCAGCTCACCACTATGGGACAGGTCGGCTGGAAACACCATATATTTT
.,.,TRBV13,TRBJ1-3,CASSSSGTSGNTIYF,TGTGCCAGCAGCTCCTCCGGGACCTCTGGAAACACCATATATTTT
.,.,TRBV28,TRBJ1-2,CASSSVSFPYGYTF,TGTGCCAGCAGTTCAGTGTCTTTTCCCTATGGCTACACCTTC
TRBD1,once,TRBV24-1,TRBJ2-3,CATSDHRGQRYTDTQYF,TGTGCCACCAGTGATCACCGGGGACAGCGATACACAGATACGCAGTATTTT
TRBD2,.,TRBV6-2/TRBV6-3,TRBJ2-3,CASSLAEVDTQYF,TGTGCCAGCAGTCTAGCGGAAGTAGATACGCAGTATTTT
.,.,TRBV27,TRBJ2-1,CASKVSNYNEQFF,TGTGCCAGCAAGGTCAGTAACTACAATGAGCAGTTCTTC
TRBD1,.,TRBV24-1,TRBJ2-1,CATSDLDRVPNEQFF,TGTGCCACCAGTGATTTGGACAGGGTCCCCAATGAGCAGTTCTTC
.,.,TRBV3-1/TRBV3-2,TRBJ1-6,CASSQDGQGLSPLHF,TGTGCCAGCAGCCAAGATGGTCAGGGGTTATCACCCCTCCACTTT
TRBD1,.,TRBV6-2/TRBV6-3,TRBJ2-3,CASSYLPGQVTDTQYF,TGTGCCAGCAGTTACCTACCGGGACAGGTTACAGATACGCAGTATTTT
.,.,TRBV7-9,TRBJ2-3,CASRPPGFGGSTDTQYF,TGTGCCAGCAGGCCTCCGGGCTTCGGGGGCAGCACAGATACGCAGTATTTT
.,once,TRBV9,TRBJ1-1,CASSVGPNTEAFF,TGTGCCAGCAGCGTAGGGCCGAACACTGAAGCTTTCTTT
.,.,TRBV5-1,TRBJ1-2,CASSQEEGGSYGYTF,TGCGCCAGCAGCCAAGAGGAGGGAGGCTCCTATGGCTACACCTTC
TRBD2,.,TRBV5-1,TRBJ2-5,CASSLEVREGETQYF,TGCGCCAGCAGCTTGGAGGTGCGGGAGGGAGAGACCCAGTACTTC
.,.,TRBV19,TRBJ1-4,CASTPPGPSEKLFF,TGTGCCAGTACCCCCCCGGGACCCTCCGAAAAACTGTTTTTT
.,.,TRBV2,TRBJ1-5,CASRESDSSNSNQPQHF,TGTGCCAGCAGGGAGTCGGACAGTTCGAATAGCAATCAGCCCCAGCATTTT
TRBD1,.,TRBV12-3/TRBV12-4,TRBJ1-3,CASSWTGRNTIYF,TGTGCCAGCAGTTGGACAGGCCGAAACACCATATATTTT
.,.,TRBV5-4,TRBJ1-4,CASSLQGGGEKLFF,TGTGCCAGCAGCTTACAGGGCGGAGGCGAAAAACTGTTTTTT
.,.,TRBV3-1/TRBV3-2,TRBJ2-5,CASSPNGYPGTQYF,TGTGCCAGCAGCCCCAATGGCTATCCAGGGACCCAGTACTTC
.,.,TRBV19,TRBJ1-5,CASSIAPNSNQPQHF,TGTGCCAGTAGTATAGCGCCAAATAGCAATCAGCCCCAGCATTTT
.,.,TRBV2,TRBJ1-1,CASRVNRNTEAFF,TGTGCCAGCAGGGTTAACAGGAACACTGAAGCTTTCTTT
.,.,TRBV2,TRBJ1-1,CAGIRETGAEAFF,TGTGCCGGAATCCGGGAGACAGGCGCTGAAGCTTTCTTT
TRBD2,.,TRBV2,TRBJ2-1,CASSEDELAGIFF,TGTGCCAGCAGTGAAGACGAACTAGCGGGGATATTCTTC
TRBD1,.,TRBV11-2,TRBJ2-2,CASSSLGGAGGFAGELFF,TGTGCCAGCAGCTCCCTGGGCGGAGCAGGGGGCTTCGCCGGGGAGCTGTTTTTT
.,.,TRBV11-1,TRBJ1-1,CASSSQWGLNTEAFF,TGTGCCAGCAGCTCCCAGTGGGGTTTGAACACTGAAGCTTTCTTT